The 2 T cell receptor beta chains below all came from one sample that was sequenced in a study of graft-versus-host responses after intestinal transplantation. Assay used: immunoSEQ multiplex PCR; TCRdb lists only in-frame clones, some missing. This table has about 88,000 clones, about 94% appearing once. These receptors have no identified antigens. This sample comprised unstimulated CD4+ T cells sorted from spleen or lymph node cells, obtained before transplant. The receptor set was obtained from a human donor who was the organ donor for an intestinal transplant.

The chain combines TRBV30 with TRBJ1-2, with a possible D match to TRBD1 (5 bases). This CDR3 is built from 13 residues. With 1 base removed from V and 7 bases from J, the gap between germline ends came to 13 bases. The V gene's germline CDR1 is GTSNPN and CDR2 SVGIG (reference sequence). As DNA, the CDR3 is TGTGCCTGGAGTGCCCATCAGGGTCTTGGCTACACCTTC. Its translation is CAWSAHQGLGYTF.

This clone was observed a handful of times. The CDR3 nucleotides read TGTGCCAGCAGCTTAGGAAACACCATATATTTT. Protein product: CASSLGNTIYF. The chain combines TRBV7-2 with TRBJ1-3; no firm D call. Germline V gene sequence: CDR1 SGHTA, CDR2 FQGNSA. V lost 1 base and J 5 bases, leaving 0 bases between the germline ends. CDR3 length: 11 residues.